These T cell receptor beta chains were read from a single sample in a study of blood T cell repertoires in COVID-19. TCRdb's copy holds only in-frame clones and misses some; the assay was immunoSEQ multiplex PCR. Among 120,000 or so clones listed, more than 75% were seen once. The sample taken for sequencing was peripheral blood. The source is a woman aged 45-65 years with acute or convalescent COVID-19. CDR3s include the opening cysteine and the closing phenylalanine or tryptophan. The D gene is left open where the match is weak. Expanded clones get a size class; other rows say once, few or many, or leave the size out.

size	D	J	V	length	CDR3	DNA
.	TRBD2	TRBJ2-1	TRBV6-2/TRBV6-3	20	CASSYKGLPGLAGVTNEQFF	TGTGCCAGCAGTTACAAGGGGCTACCGGGACTAGCGGGAGTTACCAATGAGCAGTTCTTC
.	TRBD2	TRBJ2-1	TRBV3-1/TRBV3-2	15	CASSRTSGSYNEQFF	TGTGCCAGCAGCCGGACTAGCGGGAGTTACAATGAGCAGTTCTTC
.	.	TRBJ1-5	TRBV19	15	CASSMAGGGNQPQHF	TGTGCCAGTAGTATGGCGGGTGGTGGCAATCAGCCCCAGCATTTT
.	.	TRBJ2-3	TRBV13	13	CASSPGKADTQYF	TGTGCCAGCAGCCCAGGGAAAGCGGATACGCAGTATTTT
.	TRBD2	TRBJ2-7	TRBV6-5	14	CASSRSGRSYEQYF	TGTGCCAGCAGTCGCAGCGGGAGATCCTACGAGCAGTACTTC
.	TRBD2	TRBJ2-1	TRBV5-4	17	CASSPDYGTTVYNEQFF	TGTGCCAGCAGCCCAGACTACGGGACTACAGTATACAATGAGCAGTTCTTC
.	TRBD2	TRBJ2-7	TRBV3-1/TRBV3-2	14	CASTASGRASEQYF	TGTGCCAGCACCGCTAGCGGGAGGGCCTCCGAGCAGTACTTC
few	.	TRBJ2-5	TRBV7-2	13	CASSLGLRETQYF	TGTGCCAGCAGCTTGGGACTGCGGGAGACCCAGTACTTC
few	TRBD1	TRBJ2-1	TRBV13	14	CASSSGTGGDEQFF	TGTGCCAGCAGCTCCGGGACAGGAGGCGATGAGCAGTTCTTC
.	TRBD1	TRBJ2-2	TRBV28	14	CASRGQINTGELFF	TGTGCCAGCAGGGGACAGATAAACACCGGGGAGCTGTTTTTT
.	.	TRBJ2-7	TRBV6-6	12	CASSPPRGEQYF	TGTGCCAGCAGTCCTCCTAGGGGCGAGCAGTACTTC
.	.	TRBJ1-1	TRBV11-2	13	CASSFGGNTEAFF	TGTGCCAGCAGCTTCGGGGGGAACACTGAAGCTTTCTTT
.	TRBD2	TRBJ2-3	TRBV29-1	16	CSVPRTSGAGTDTQYF	TGCAGCGTCCCTCGGACTAGCGGGGCCGGGACAGATACGCAGTATTTT
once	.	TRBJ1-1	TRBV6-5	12	CAVRFTVGKAFF	TGTGCCGTACGGTTCACGGTGGGCAAAGCTTTCTTT
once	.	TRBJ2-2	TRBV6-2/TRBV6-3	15	CASSYRARATGELFF	TGTGCCAGCAGTTACAGGGCCAGGGCCACCGGGGAGCTGTTTTTT
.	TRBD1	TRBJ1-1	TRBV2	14	CASTAWQGASEAFF	TGTGCCAGCACCGCCTGGCAGGGGGCCTCTGAAGCTTTCTTT
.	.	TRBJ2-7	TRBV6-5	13	CASSYRGGDEQYF	TGTGCCAGCAGTTACAGGGGAGGCGACGAGCAGTACTTC
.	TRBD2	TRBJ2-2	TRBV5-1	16	CASSLRREFNTGELFF	TGCGCCAGCAGCTTGAGGCGGGAGTTTAACACCGGGGAGCTGTTTTTT
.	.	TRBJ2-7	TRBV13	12	CASSFQGSEQYF	TGTGCCAGCAGCTTCCAGGGCAGCGAGCAGTACTTC
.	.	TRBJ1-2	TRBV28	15	CASSSRQLLIYGYTF	TGTGCCAGCAGTTCCCGACAGTTACTAATCTATGGCTACACCTTC
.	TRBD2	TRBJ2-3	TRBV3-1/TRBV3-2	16	CASSPVAGGPADTQYF	TGTGCCAGCAGCCCAGTAGCGGGAGGGCCGGCGGATACGCAGTATTTT
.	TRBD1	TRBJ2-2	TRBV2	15	CASMGQGMYTGELFF	TGTGCCAGCATGGGACAGGGGATGTACACCGGGGAGCTGTTTTTT
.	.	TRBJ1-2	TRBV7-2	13	CASSLGTVDGYTF	TGTGCCAGCAGCTTAGGGACAGTGGACGGCTACACCTTC
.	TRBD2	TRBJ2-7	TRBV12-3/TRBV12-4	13	CASNPGLADEQYF	TGTGCCAGCAACCCGGGACTAGCGGACGAGCAGTACTTC
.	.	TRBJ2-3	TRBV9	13	CASSVASTDTQYF	TGTGCCAGCAGCGTGGCAAGCACAGATACGCAGTATTTT
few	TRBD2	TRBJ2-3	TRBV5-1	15	CASTTSGSRTDTQYF	TGCGCCAGCACTACTAGCGGGAGTCGCACAGATACGCAGTATTTT
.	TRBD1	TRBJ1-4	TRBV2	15	CASRRQGVANEKLFF	TGTGCCAGCAGGAGACAGGGGGTAGCTAATGAAAAACTGTTTTTT
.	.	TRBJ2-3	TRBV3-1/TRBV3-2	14	CASSFTRSTDTQYF	TGTGCCAGCAGCTTTACTAGAAGCACAGATACGCAGTATTTT
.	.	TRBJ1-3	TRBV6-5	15	CASRKQAVSGNTIYF	TGTGCCAGCAGGAAACAGGCCGTCTCTGGAAACACCATATATTTT
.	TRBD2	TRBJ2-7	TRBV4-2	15	CASSQDLLAPYEQYF	TGTGCCAGCAGCCAAGACTTACTAGCGCCCTACGAGCAGTACTTC
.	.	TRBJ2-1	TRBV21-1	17	CASSKGREKSSYNEQFF	TGTGCCAGCAGCAAAGGAAGAGAGAAATCCTCCTACAATGAGCAGTTCTTC
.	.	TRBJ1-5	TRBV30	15	CAWRFRGDSNQPQHF	TGTGCCTGGAGGTTCCGCGGAGACAGCAATCAGCCCCAGCATTTT
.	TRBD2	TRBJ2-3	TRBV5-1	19	CASSLLLAGSRGTTDTQYF	TGCGCCAGCAGCTTGCTGCTAGCGGGATCCCGCGGAACCACAGATACGCAGTATTTT
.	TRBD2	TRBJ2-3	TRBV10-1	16	CASSPTSGRGTDTQYF	TGCGCCAGCAGTCCCACTAGCGGGAGAGGCACAGATACGCAGTATTTT
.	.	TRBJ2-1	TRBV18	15	CASSPFGSTYNEQFF	TGTGCCAGCTCACCATTCGGGTCCACCTACAATGAGCAGTTCTTC
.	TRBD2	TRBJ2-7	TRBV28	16	CASSLWVTSGSYEQYF	TGTGCCAGCAGTTTATGGGTGACTAGCGGTTCCTACGAGCAGTACTTC
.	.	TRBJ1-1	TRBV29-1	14	CSVEPATVRTEAFF	TGCAGCGTTGAGCCCGCGACAGTGAGGACTGAAGCTTTCTTT
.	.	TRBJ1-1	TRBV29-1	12	CSVEDVGRVAFF	TGCAGCGTTGAAGATGTAGGGAGGGTAGCTTTCTTT
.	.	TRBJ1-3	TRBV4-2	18	CASSQTLQVLSSGNTIYF	TGTGCCAGCAGCCAGACTTTACAGGTTCTCAGCTCTGGAAACACCATATATTTT
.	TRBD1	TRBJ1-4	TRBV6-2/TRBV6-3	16	CASSWRPGGRSEKLFF	TGTGCCAGCAGTTGGAGACCAGGGGGCAGGAGTGAAAAACTGTTTTTT
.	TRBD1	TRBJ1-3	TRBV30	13	CAWGTGSGNTIYF	TGTGCCTGGGGGACAGGGTCTGGAAACACCATATATTTT
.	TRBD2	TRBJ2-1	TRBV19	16	CASSIVASGSYNEQFF	TGTGCCAGTAGTATAGTGGCTAGCGGTTCCTACAATGAGCAGTTCTTC
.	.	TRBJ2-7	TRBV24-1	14	CATSAVGGLYEQYF	TGTGCCACCAGTGCGGTAGGAGGGCTTTACGAGCAGTACTTC
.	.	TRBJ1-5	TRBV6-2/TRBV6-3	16	CASSFPGTNLNQPQHF	TGTGCCAGCAGTTTCCCTGGGACTAACCTAAATCAGCCCCAGCATTTT
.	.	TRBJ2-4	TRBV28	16	CASSPTTGQTKNIQYF	TGTGCCAGCAGTCCAACGACAGGTCAAACCAAAAACATTCAGTACTTC
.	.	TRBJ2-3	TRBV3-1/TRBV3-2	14	CASTRIGGTDTQYF	TGTGCCAGCACCCGGATCGGGGGAACAGATACGCAGTATTTT
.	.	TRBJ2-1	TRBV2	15	CASSEQGSSYNEQFF	TGTGCCAGCAGTGAACAGGGCAGCTCCTACAATGAGCAGTTCTTC
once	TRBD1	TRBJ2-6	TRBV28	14	CATNRGSGANVLTF	TGTGCCACTAACAGGGGCTCTGGGGCCAACGTCCTGACTTTC
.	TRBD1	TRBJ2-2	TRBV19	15	CASSIGTGHTGELFF	TGTGCCAGTAGCATCGGGACAGGGCATACCGGGGAGCTGTTTTTT
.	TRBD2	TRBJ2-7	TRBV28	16	CASSPPGTSGLYEQYF	TGTGCCAGCAGTCCCCCCGGGACTAGCGGGCTCTACGAGCAGTACTTC
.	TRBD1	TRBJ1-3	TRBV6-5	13	CATTTGAGNTIYF	TGTGCCACGACTACAGGGGCTGGAAACACCATATATTTT
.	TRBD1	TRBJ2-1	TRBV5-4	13	CASSQDRSDEQFF	TGTGCCAGCAGCCAGGACAGGTCCGATGAGCAGTTCTTC
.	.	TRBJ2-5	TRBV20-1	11	CSAGLGETQYF	TGCAGTGCAGGATTGGGCGAGACCCAGTACTTC
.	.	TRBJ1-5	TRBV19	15	CASSIDPLSNQPQHF	TGTGCCAGTAGTATAGATCCCCTGAGCAATCAGCCCCAGCATTTT
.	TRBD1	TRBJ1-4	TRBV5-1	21	CASSLGPLKPGQAATNEKLFF	TGCGCCAGCAGCTTGGGGCCTCTAAAGCCGGGACAGGCGGCGACTAATGAAAAACTGTTTTTT